The 32 T cell receptor beta chains below were found in one sample sequenced in a study of control samples from healthy donors and cancer patients. Clones were sequenced by immunoSEQ multiplex PCR, and TCRdb holds only the in-frame ones, with some missing. Here the sample spans more than 100,000 clones, around 90% being singletons. Sequenced sample: blood. The origin of the receptors is a man aged 18 to 29 in good health.

The genes are TRBV19 and TRBJ1-5, with D perhaps TRBD1 (5 bases). The V and J ends lost 7 bases and 7 bases respectively, with 17 bases between them. The CDR3 is 14 amino acids. Per germline, CDR1 LNHDA and CDR2 SQIVND (reference sequence). The CDR3 loop is CASNPGLDGQPQHF. DNA for the CDR3: TGTGCCAGTAACCCGGGACTAGATGGACAGCCCCAGCATTTT.

V and J are TRBV6-2 or TRBV6-3 and TRBJ2-1; TRBD2 might be the D (6 bases). Per the germline V gene, CDR1 is MNHEY and CDR2 is SVGEGT. Trimming stripped 4 bases from V and 2 bases from J, with 12 bases between. The CDR3 has 15 amino acids. CDR3 loop: CASSSISGAYNEQFF. Here the CDR3 DNA reads TGTGCCAGCAGTTCGATATCGGGAGCCTACAATGAGCAGTTCTTC.

The count of this clone is one. V usage is TRBV25-1 and J usage is TRBJ2-2; 9 bases are shared with TRBD2. The trim removed 4 bases at V and 5 bases at J, leaving 5 bases unmatched. There are 15 residues in the CDR3. Germline lookup yields CDR1 MGHDK and CDR2 SYGVNS. CDR3: CASSGLAGQTGELFF. CDR3 sequence (DNA): TGTGCCAGCAGTGGCCTAGCGGGACAAACCGGGGAGCTGTTTTTT.

This clone turned up a few times. The genes are TRBV27 and TRBJ2-1; D is possibly TRBD1 (6 bases). The V end lost 7 bases, the J end lost 12 bases, and 22 bases lay between the germline ends. Germline V gene data show CDR1 as MNHEY and CDR2 as SMNVEV (reference sequence). CDR3 length: 14 amino acids. Here the CDR3 DNA reads TGTGCCAGCATGGTGGGCAGGGGTGGGTATGGGCAGTTCTTC. As protein: CASMVGRGGYGQFF.

The chain couples TRBV7-9 to TRBJ2-5; D is unresolved. Trimming stripped 5 bases from V and 2 bases from J, with 3 bases between. The CDR3 covers 11 residues. Germline loops: CDR1 SEHNR, CDR2 FQNEAQ (reference sequence). CDR3 DNA: TGTGCCAGCAGCGCGCAAGAGACCCAGTACTTC. Protein: CASSAQETQYF.

The V gene is TRBV3-1 (or the pseudogene TRBV3-2), the J gene TRBJ1-1, with D possibly being TRBD1 (6 bases). Trimming cost V 2 bases and J 2 bases, with 15 bases left between them. CDR3 length equals 16 residues. Germline V gene data show CDR1 as LGHDT and CDR2 as YNNKEL (reference sequence). The CDR3 loop reads CASSQYVSQGNTEAFF. In DNA form, the CDR3 reads TGTGCCAGCAGCCAATATGTGTCACAGGGAAACACTGAAGCTTTCTTT.

In this sample, this clone turned up once. This chain uses TRBV21-1 with TRBJ1-2; TRBD1 is the table's D call, not checked against the DNA. TRBV21-1 is reported as a pseudogene. CDR3 length: 14 amino acids. CDR3 sequence: CASEGDRTNYGYTF. CDR3 nucleotide sequence: TGTGCCAGCGAGGGGGACAGAACTAACTATGGCTACACCTTC.

Here the CDR3 reads CASKVSPAEAFF. The CDR3 bases are TGTGCCAGCAAGGTCAGCCCGGCTGAAGCTTTCTTT. This chain joins TRBV28 and TRBJ1-1; no reliable D call. CDR3 length: 12 amino acids. V was shortened by 7 bases and J by 6 bases, with 12 bases between the two germline ends. The V gene's germline CDR1 is MDHEN and CDR2 SYDVKM.

This chain uses TRBV6-5 with TRBJ1-1; D gene unclear. CDR1 is MNHEY, CDR2 SVGAGI, per germline. V was shortened by 2 bases and J by 2 bases, with 6 bases between the two germline ends. The CDR3 is 13 residues long. As DNA, the CDR3 is TGTGCCAGCAGTTACCAGGAAAACACTGAAGCTTTCTTT. Translated: CASSYQENTEAFF.

V usage is TRBV28 and J usage is TRBJ1-2; the D is unclear. Germline lookup yields CDR1 MDHEN and CDR2 SYDVKM. Deletions cut 7 bases from V and 2 bases from J, with 17 bases between. The CDR3 consists of 15 residues. CDR3 DNA sequence: TGTGCCAGCATGCCAACAACAGAAGGAAACTATGGCTACACCTTC. Encoded protein: CASMPTTEGNYGYTF.

About this clone: The same CDR3 arises from other DNA sequences in this sample as well. The chain employs TRBV30 and TRBJ2-3; D gene ambiguous. Between the trimmed V and J ends, which lost 0 bases and 6 bases, there was a span of 4 bases. This CDR3 is built from 11 residues. Germline V lookup: CDR1 GTSNPN, CDR2 SVGIG (reference sequence). The DNA for the CDR3 is TGTGCCTGGAGTGTTGAGGATACGCAGTATTTT. Translating gives CAWSVEDTQYF. Together with reference TRBV30 and TRBJ2-3, the CDR3 gives the full variable domain: SQTIHQWPATLVQPVGSPLSLECTVEGTSNPNLYWYRQAAGRGLQLLFYSVGIGQISSEVPQNLSASRPQDRQFILSSKKLLLSDSGFYLCAWSVEDTQYFGPGTRLTVL.

The chain recombines TRBV23-1 with TRBJ1-6; D possibly corresponds to TRBD1 (5 bases). TRBV23-1 belongs to the ORF category, with a function that is uncertain. This CDR3 is built from 12 residues. Trimming stripped 11 bases from V and 5 bases from J, with 10 bases between. The CDR3 loop is CAGGTDNSPLHF. The CDR3 bases are TGCGCCGGAGGGACGGATAATTCACCCCTCCACTTT.

V is TRBV24-1 and J is TRBJ2-1; the D is unclear. The CDR3 has 16 residues. V was trimmed by 0 bases and J by 1 base, leaving 9 bases between them. Germline CDR1 and CDR2: KGHDR and SFDVKD. CDR3: CATSDLRSESYNEQFF. The CDR3 nucleotides read TGTGCCACCAGTGATTTGAGGAGCGAGTCCTACAATGAGCAGTTCTTC.

The chain uses TRBV5-4 and TRBJ2-1; D not certain. The CDR3 has 12 amino acids. V was pared by 3 bases and J by 6 bases, with 7 bases between. Germline CDR1 reads SGHNT; CDR2 reads YYREEE (reference sequence). The CDR3 nucleotides are TGTGCCAGCAGCTCCTTGTCCAATGAGCAGTTCTTC. Protein sequence: CASSSLSNEQFF.

The count of this clone is one. The rearrangement joins TRBV7-2 to TRBJ2-2, with D possibly TRBD2 on 5 matching bases. CDR1 SGHTA and CDR2 FQGNSA come from the germline V gene. The CDR3 contains 16 residues. Trimming removed 1 base at V and 5 bases at J, with 14 bases between. The CDR3 DNA reads as TGTGCCAGCAGCTTAGTACGGGTAGCGAGTACCGGGGAGCTGTTTTTT. Translating gives CASSLVRVASTGELFF.

The V call is TRBV7-2, the J call TRBJ2-1, with 9 bases matching TRBD2. Per germline, CDR1 SGHTA and CDR2 FQGNSA. CDR3 length equals 15 residues. Trimming removed 5 bases from V and 9 bases from J; junction bases left unmatched: 11. CDR3 in DNA: TGTGCCAGCAGCCCCTCCGGGACTAGCTTCGCTGAGCAGTTCTTC. Amino acid sequence: CASSPSGTSFAEQFF. The whole variable domain, filled in from reference TRBV7-2 and TRBJ2-1, reads GAGVSQSPSNKVTEKGKDVELRCDPISGHTALYWYRQSLGQGLEFLIYFQGNSAPDKSGLPSDRFSAERTGGSVSTLTIQRTQQEDSAVYLCASSPSGTSFAEQFFGPGTRLTVL.

The V call is TRBV30, the J call TRBJ2-3; 11 positions agree with TRBD2. V lost 3 bases and J lost 2; bases outside the gene matches: 7. Germline V gene lookup returns CDR1 GTSNPN and CDR2 SVGIG (reference sequence). The CDR3 length is 16 residues. The CDR3 nucleotides read TGTGCCTGGAGAGAGCTAGCGGGAGGTTTCACAGATACGCAGTATTTT. Its protein is CAWRELAGGFTDTQYF.

V gene TRBV4-1 combines with J gene TRBJ2-3; 9 bases are a match to TRBD2. The CDR3 totals 15 residues. The germline V gene encodes CDR1 MGHRA and CDR2 YSYEKL. Trimming took 4 bases from V and 6 from J; bases not matched to a gene: 8. For the CDR3, the DNA is TGCGCCAGCAGCCCCGGAGCGGGGGGCAGGGATACGCAGTATTTT. Residues: CASSPGAGGRDTQYF.

V usage is TRBV7-3 and J usage is TRBJ2-1; 7 bases agree with TRBD1. Trimming cost V 4 bases and J 2 bases; bases outside gene matches: 5. The CDR3 length is 15 residues. The V gene's germline CDR1 is SGHTA and CDR2 FQGTGA. CDR3 sequence: CASSSRGSTYNEQFF. The CDR3 DNA follows: TGTGCCAGCAGCTCCAGGGGGTCGACCTACAATGAGCAGTTCTTC.

The rearrangement joins TRBV3-1 (or the pseudogene TRBV3-2) to TRBJ1-1; TRBD1 might be the D (6 bases). Germline CDR1 is LGHDT and CDR2 is YNNKEL (reference sequence). Trimming left V 1 base short and J 4 bases short, with 19 bases between. This CDR3 region has 17 residues. CDR3 DNA: TGTGCCAGCAGCCAAGTTAGCAGGGGAGTGGACAGCACTGAAGCTTTCTTT. As protein: CASSQVSRGVDSTEAFF.

The rearrangement links TRBV9 to TRBJ1-2; D is ambiguous. The CDR3 is 15 residues long. The V and J ends lost 1 base and 2 bases respectively, with 12 bases between them. Germline loops: CDR1 SGDLS, CDR2 YYNGEE. CDR3 residues: CASSVNLSPNYGYTF. CDR3 DNA: TGTGCCAGCAGCGTAAATCTGAGTCCGAACTATGGCTACACCTTC.

This clone has a single count. This chain connects TRBV11-2 to TRBJ2-6; D possibly uses TRBD1 or TRBD2 (6 bases each). This CDR3 contains 16 residues. V was clipped by 5 bases and J by 4 bases, with 15 bases between them. Germline V gene lookup returns CDR1 SGHAT and CDR2 FQNNGV. The CDR3, as DNA: TGTGCCAGCAGCAGTAATGGGGGGCGCGGGGCCAACGTCCTGACTTTC. Translated: CASSSNGGRGANVLTF.

This clone occurred a few times. The chain employs TRBV3-1 (or the pseudogene TRBV3-2) and TRBJ1-1; weak D call: TRBD1 (5 bases). Germline lookup yields CDR1 LGHDT and CDR2 YNNKEL (reference sequence). V was cut by 4 bases and J by 1 base, with 13 bases left in between. The CDR3 has 15 residues. CDR3 bases: TGTGCCAGCAGCCCCTTGACGGGGGGGAACACTGAAGCTTTCTTT. Amino acid sequence: CASSPLTGGNTEAFF.

This chain uses TRBV2 with TRBJ2-5; 8 bases map to TRBD1. This CDR3 is built from 15 residues. The J segment lost 4 bases and the V segment lost 5 bases, leaving 9 bases of the junction unmatched. Germline-derived CDR1 and CDR2 are SNHLY and FYNNEI. The CDR3 DNA sequence: TGTGCCAGCAGTTCCATCAGGGGGCGGGCAGAGACCCAGTACTTC. Translated, it gives CASSSIRGRAETQYF.

The gene calls are TRBV24-1 and TRBJ2-3, with no clear D. The CDR3 runs to 13 residues. The germline V gene has CDR1 KGHDR and CDR2 SFDVKD. With 3 bases removed from V and 3 bases from J, the gap between germline ends came to 6 bases. CDR3 bases: TGTGCCACCAGTGATCAGAGAACAGATACGCAGTATTTT. This sequence encodes CATSDQRTDTQYF.

Only a few counts were recorded for this clone. The chain links TRBV10-3 to TRBJ1-5; D is possibly TRBD1 (6 bases). CDR3 length equals 13 residues. CDR1 and CDR2 from the germline V gene are ENHRY and SYGVKD. V lost 9 bases, J lost 2 bases, and 11 bases lay in between. The CDR3 spells CAIQGAGNQPQHF. The CDR3 DNA is TGTGCCATACAGGGTGCGGGCAATCAGCCCCAGCATTTT.

This clone occurred once. V gene TRBV30 combines with J gene TRBJ1-6; D perhaps matches TRBD1 (6 bases). V shed 7 bases and J shed 7 bases, with 11 bases lying between them. The CDR3 has 12 residues. Germline lookup yields CDR1 GTSNPN and CDR2 SVGIG (reference sequence). The CDR3 here is CASTTGNSPLHF. The CDR3 bases are TGTGCCTCCACAACAGGGAATTCACCCCTCCACTTT.

CDR3 residues: CAIGRGGQTQYF. The CDR3 coding sequence is TGTGCCATCGGCCGGGGGGGGCAGACCCAGTACTTC. V gene TRBV10-3 combines with J gene TRBJ2-5; 8 bases are a match to TRBD2. J lost 6 bases, V lost 8 bases, and 5 bases had no gene match. There are 12 residues in the CDR3. Germline-derived CDR1 and CDR2 are ENHRY and SYGVKD.

The J gene is TRBJ2-1, the V gene TRBV5-1, with 7 bases matching TRBD1. Germline-derived CDR1 and CDR2 are SGHRS and YFSETQ. This CDR3 has 18 residues. V shed 1 base and J 4 bases; nucleotides not matched to a gene: 14. CDR3 sequence reads: CASSLPLKEGAKYNEQFF. The CDR3 nucleotides are TGCGCCAGCAGCTTGCCTTTAAAAGAGGGGGCGAAGTACAATGAGCAGTTCTTC.

The chain combines TRBV2 with TRBJ2-3; 11 bases map to TRBD2. Looked up from germline, CDR1 is SNHLY and CDR2 is FYNNEI. Trimming cost V 5 bases and J 5 bases; bases outside gene matches: 12. The CDR3 loop spans 17 amino acids. The CDR3 reads CASSQSSGGAWKDTQYF. CDR3 nucleotide sequence: TGTGCCAGCAGTCAGAGTAGCGGGGGGGCCTGGAAAGATACGCAGTATTTT.

The chain links TRBV11-2 to TRBJ2-1; 7 bases match TRBD2. J was trimmed by 2 bases and V by 3 bases; bases with no gene match: 13. There are 18 residues in the CDR3. Germline V gene sequence: CDR1 SGHAT, CDR2 FQNNGV. CDR3 in amino acids: CASSLRGSGVKPYNEQFF. CDR3 DNA: TGTGCCAGCAGCTTGCGTGGGAGCGGGGTAAAGCCCTACAATGAGCAGTTCTTC.

The chain uses TRBV28 and TRBJ2-5; 7 bases match TRBD2. Looked up from germline, CDR1 is MDHEN and CDR2 is SYDVKM. V lost 5 bases, J lost 9 bases, and 15 bases stayed unmatched. This CDR3 has 15 amino acids. CDR3 DNA: TGTGCCAGCAGTATTCGGGGTACGGGAGGTCTGGCCCAGTACTTC. It specifies CASSIRGTGGLAQYF.